Detailed here is one T cell receptor beta chain. These data originate in a study of technical replicates of blood from a handful of donors. Trimming removed 4 bases from V and 7 bases from J, with 18 bases in between. This CDR3 is 15 amino acids long. CDR1 SGHRS and CDR2 YFSETQ come from the germline V gene. Generated by immunoSEQ multiplex PCR, the TCRdb table keeps only in-frame clones and is missing some. The table lists more than 10,000 clones, roughly 94% of them singletons, with roughly 6.7% in the top ten. Material: PBMCs. The chain joins TRBV5-1 to TRBJ1-5, with no clear D. This receptor was identified in a human donor in good health. The CDR3 nucleotides read TGCGCCAGCAGCCCCCAAGGAGGGTTGAACCAGCCCCAGCATTTT. Its protein product is CASSPQGGLNQPQHF.